This T cell receptor (beta chain) was captured by sequencing in a study of blood T cell repertoires in COVID-19 (dated by TCRdb to the early 2020s). Background on the whole study: Samples from collaborators originated in the United States, Italy and Spain and spanned both the acute and convalescent phases of COVID-19. The material from the prospective study consisted of cDNA or gDNA derived from T cells, B-cell-depleted T cells, or PBMCs. The dataset comprised deeply sampled blood TCRbeta repertoires from subjects exposed to, actively infected with, or recovered from COVID-19. The repertoires were released in a freely available public database meant as a resource for research on the immune response to SARS-CoV-2. Samples were obtained from the ongoing ImmuneRACE study (first 160 participants) and from over 1,000 subjects provided by 6 global collaborators. The sample metadata nearly always contained a de-identified subject ID, COVID-19 status, age in years and sex. Where available, HLA class I and class II types were taken from metadata supplied by the sample provider and were not determined by assay-based typing.

TCRbeta CDR3 regions were amplified from genomic DNA using the immunoSEQ Assay, a bias-controlled multiplex PCR. As for how the authors treated the data: The number of nucleated cells in each sample was estimated by amplification of reference gene primers within the assay. To quantify the absolute abundance of each unique TCRbeta CDR3 rearrangement, sequence reads were collapsed and filtered. Productive Simpson clonality was computed per sample as the square root of Simpson's diversity index over productive rearrangements. As stored in TCRdb, this immuneACCESS dataset retains in-frame rearrangements with V and J assigned. A fraction of the clones does not appear; measured against another copy, unresolved V genes explain less than half of the discrepancy, and the remainder lacks a known reason. The DNA was the basis for D and trimming; V, J and clone size are from that table. The sample profile shows under 500,000 clones; roughly 89% of them were found once. The top ten clonotypes cover approximately 4.5% of the sample.

Broad study findings and their caveats: Clinical and demographic metadata were provided uncurated, with the amount varying by source and participant.

Remarks on this clone: There is no known antigen for this receptor. No base-level quality is on record; no much larger clone is a single base apart.

The collaborating institutions used their own protocols to collect whole blood in K2EDTA tubes. For TCRbeta analysis, collaborators shipped samples in one of three forms: frozen whole blood, isolated PBMCs, or DNA extracted from either of those sample types. This TCR was recovered from a woman in her 30s with acute or convalescent COVID-19. The sequenced material came from peripheral blood.

The CDR3 reads as follows: CASSPRPQETQYF. At the DNA level, the sequence is TGTGCCAGCAGCCCGCGGCCGCAAGAGACCCAGTACTTC. The V and J segments used are TRBV3-1 (or the pseudogene TRBV3-2) and TRBJ2-5; the D gene cannot be resolved reliably. Between the V and J ends, shortened by 4 bases and 2 bases respectively, the junction contains 8 bases. The CDR3 measures 13 amino acids from cysteine to phenylalanine. Of all the DNA, just the CDR3 is kept, 39 bases in frame from base 1. The germline V gene (reference sequence) sets CDR1 to LGHDT and CDR2 to YNNKEL.